The 3 T cell receptor beta chains below come from one sample, sequenced in a study of blood T cell repertoires in COVID-19. Here immunoSEQ multiplex PCR was the method, and the copy in TCRdb shows in-frame clones only, minus some. The sample carries tens of thousands of clones, roughly 83% recorded once. Specimen: peripheral blood. These receptors were collected from a man aged 45-65 years with active COVID-19.

The rearrangement uses TRBV19 and TRBJ1-1, with D maybe TRBD1 (5 bases). Trimming shortened V by 5 bases and J by 3 bases, and 10 bases separated the two germline ends. The CDR3 is 13 residues long. In germline, CDR1 is LNHDA, CDR2 SQIVND (reference sequence). In DNA form, the CDR3 reads TGTGCCAGTAGTGGTGGGGCTTACACTGAAGCTTTCTTT. Protein: CASSGGAYTEAFF.

This clone came up a few times. This chain uses TRBV28 with TRBJ2-7; the D gene is possibly TRBD1 (5 bases). Trimming removed 5 bases at V and 3 bases at J, with 11 bases between. This CDR3 has 13 residues. Per germline, CDR1 MDHEN and CDR2 SYDVKM. DNA of the CDR3: TGTGCCAGCAGTCACTTTCAGGGCTACGAGCAGTACTTC. Translating gives CASSHFQGYEQYF.

Only a few counts were recorded for this clone. The DNA for the CDR3 is TGTGCCAGTAGAAACACAGGGAATCAGCCCCAGCATTTT. It encodes CASRNTGNQPQHF. The chain employs TRBV19 and TRBJ1-5; D is perhaps TRBD1 (6 bases). CDR3 length equals 13 residues. Trimming stripped 6 bases from V and 4 bases from J, with 10 bases between. Germline CDR1 reads LNHDA; CDR2 reads SQIVND (reference sequence).